This TCR beta chain came from a study of T cells in localized non-small cell lung cancer. General study findings and limits: Adjacent lung held a median roughly 50 of the top 100 tumor clones. Higher blood T cell density went with longer overall survival.

Notes on this clone: What it binds is not known.

Libraries were prepared by immunoSEQ multiplex PCR; TCRdb keeps only in-frame clonotypes and omits some of them. Found here are under 55,000 clones, roughly 80% of them singletons; the top ten hold roughly 4.5%. J lost 10 bases, V lost 0 bases, and 8 bases had no gene match. The CDR3 consists of 14 residues. Looked up from germline, CDR1 is LGHNA and CDR2 is YSLEER. This sequence joins TRBV4-3 and TRBJ2-7; 8 bases line up with TRBD1. This TCR was sampled from a woman aged 40-75 years with stage II lung adenocarcinoma. The material sequenced was PBMCs, taken before any cancer treatment. The CDR3 protein is CASSQDWQGANQYF. CDR3 bases: TGCGCCAGCAGCCAAGATTGGCAGGGGGCTAACCAGTACTTC.